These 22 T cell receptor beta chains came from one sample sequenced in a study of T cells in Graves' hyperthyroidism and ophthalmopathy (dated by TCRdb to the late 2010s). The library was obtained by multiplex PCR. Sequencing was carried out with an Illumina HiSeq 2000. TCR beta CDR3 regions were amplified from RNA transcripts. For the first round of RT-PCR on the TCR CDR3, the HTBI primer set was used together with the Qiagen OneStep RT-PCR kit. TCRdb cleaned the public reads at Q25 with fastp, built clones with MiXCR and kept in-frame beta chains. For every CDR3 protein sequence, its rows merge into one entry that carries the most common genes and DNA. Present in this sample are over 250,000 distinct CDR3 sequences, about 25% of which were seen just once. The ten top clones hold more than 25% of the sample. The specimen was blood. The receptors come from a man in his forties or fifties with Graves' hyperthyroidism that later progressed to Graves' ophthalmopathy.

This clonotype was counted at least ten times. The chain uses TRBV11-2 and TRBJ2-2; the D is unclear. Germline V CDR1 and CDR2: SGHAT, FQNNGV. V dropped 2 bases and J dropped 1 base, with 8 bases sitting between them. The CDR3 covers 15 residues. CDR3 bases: TGTGCCAGCAGCTTATTCTGGGAGAACACCGGGGAGCTGTTTTTT. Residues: CASSLFWENTGELFF.

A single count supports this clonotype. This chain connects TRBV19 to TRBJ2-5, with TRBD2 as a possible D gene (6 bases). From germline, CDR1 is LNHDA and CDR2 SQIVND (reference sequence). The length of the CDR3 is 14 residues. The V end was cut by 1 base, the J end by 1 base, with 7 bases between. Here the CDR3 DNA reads TGTGCCAGTAGTATAGGGAGGGGCCAAGAGACCCAGTACTTC. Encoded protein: CASSIGRGQETQYF. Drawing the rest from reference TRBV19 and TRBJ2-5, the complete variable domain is DGGITQSPKYLFRKEGQNVTLSCEQNLNHDAMYWYRQDPGQGLRLIYYSQIVNDFQKGDIAEGYSVSREKKESFPLTVTSAQKNPTAFYLCASSIGRGQETQYFGPGTRLLVL.

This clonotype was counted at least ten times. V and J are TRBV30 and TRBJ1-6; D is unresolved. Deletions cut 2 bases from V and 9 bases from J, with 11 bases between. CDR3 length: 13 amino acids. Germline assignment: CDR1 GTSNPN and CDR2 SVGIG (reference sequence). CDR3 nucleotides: TGTGCCTGGAGTCGCGGTTTTCGTTCACCCCTCCACTTT. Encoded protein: CAWSRGFRSPLHF.

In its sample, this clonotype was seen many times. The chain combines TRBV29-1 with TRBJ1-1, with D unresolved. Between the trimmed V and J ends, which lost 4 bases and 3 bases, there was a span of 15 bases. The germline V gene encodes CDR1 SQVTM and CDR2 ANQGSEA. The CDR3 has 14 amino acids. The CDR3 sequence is CSVVWRTLDTEAFF. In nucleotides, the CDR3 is TGCAGCGTTGTATGGCGGACGCTCGACACTGAAGCTTTCTTT.

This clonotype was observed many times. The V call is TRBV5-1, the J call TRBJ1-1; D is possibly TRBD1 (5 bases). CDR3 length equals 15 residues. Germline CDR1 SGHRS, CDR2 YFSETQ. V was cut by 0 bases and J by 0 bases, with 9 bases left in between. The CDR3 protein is CASSLDGGMNTEAFF. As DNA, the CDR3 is TGCGCCAGCAGCTTGGACGGGGGAATGAACACTGAAGCTTTCTTT.

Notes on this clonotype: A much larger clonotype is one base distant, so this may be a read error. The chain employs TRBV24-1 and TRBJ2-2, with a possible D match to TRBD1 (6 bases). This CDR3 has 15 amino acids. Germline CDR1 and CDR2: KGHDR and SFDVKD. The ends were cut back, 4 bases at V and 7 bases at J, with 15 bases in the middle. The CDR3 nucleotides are TGTGCCACCAGTGACCGAACCAGGGGCCTCGGGGAGCTGTTTTTT. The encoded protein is CATSDRTRGLGELFF.

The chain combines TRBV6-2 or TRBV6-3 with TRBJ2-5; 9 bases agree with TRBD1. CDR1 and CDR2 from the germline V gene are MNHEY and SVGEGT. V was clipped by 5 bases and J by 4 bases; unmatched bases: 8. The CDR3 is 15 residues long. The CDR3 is CASSTGTGPLETQYF. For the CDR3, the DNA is TGTGCCAGCAGTACCGGGACAGGGCCCTTAGAGACCCAGTACTTC.

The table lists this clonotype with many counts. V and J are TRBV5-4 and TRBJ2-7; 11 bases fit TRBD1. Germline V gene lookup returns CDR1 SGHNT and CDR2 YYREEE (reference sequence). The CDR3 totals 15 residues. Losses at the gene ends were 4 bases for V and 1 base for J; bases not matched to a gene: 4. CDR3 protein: CASSAGTGGSYEQYF. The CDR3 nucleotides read TGTGCCAGCAGCGCCGGGACAGGGGGTTCCTACGAGCAGTACTTC.

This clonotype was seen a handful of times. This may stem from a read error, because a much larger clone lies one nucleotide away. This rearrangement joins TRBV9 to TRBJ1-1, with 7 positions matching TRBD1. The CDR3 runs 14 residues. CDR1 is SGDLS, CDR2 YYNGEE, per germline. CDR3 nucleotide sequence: TGTGCCCGCAGCCCGCGACAGGGACGGACTGAAGCTTTCTTT. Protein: CARSPRQGRTEAFF.

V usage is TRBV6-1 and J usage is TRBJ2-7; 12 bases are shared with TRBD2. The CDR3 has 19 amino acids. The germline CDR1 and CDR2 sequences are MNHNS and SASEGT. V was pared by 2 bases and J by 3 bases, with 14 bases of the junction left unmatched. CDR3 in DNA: TGTGCCAGCAGTGAATTATCGAGCGGGAGGACTAGCGGGGTCTACGAGCAGTACTTC. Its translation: CASSELSSGRTSGVYEQYF.

The CDR3, as DNA: TGTGCCAGCAGAACGGATCGGACTAGCGCCACCACCTACGAGCAGTACTTC. This codes for CASRTDRTSATTYEQYF. The chain couples TRBV6-2 or TRBV6-3 to TRBJ2-7, with 9 bases identical to TRBD2. From germline, CDR1 is MNHEY and CDR2 SVGEGT. This CDR3 has 17 residues. The V and J ends lost 6 bases and 2 bases, in that order; junction bases with no gene match: 14.

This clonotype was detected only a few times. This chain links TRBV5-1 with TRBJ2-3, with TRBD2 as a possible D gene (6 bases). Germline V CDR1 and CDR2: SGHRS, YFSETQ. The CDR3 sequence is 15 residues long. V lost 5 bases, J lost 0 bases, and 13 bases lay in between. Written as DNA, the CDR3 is TGCGCCAGCAGTAGGGGCGGGATGAGCACAGATACGCAGTATTTT. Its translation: CASSRGGMSTDTQYF.

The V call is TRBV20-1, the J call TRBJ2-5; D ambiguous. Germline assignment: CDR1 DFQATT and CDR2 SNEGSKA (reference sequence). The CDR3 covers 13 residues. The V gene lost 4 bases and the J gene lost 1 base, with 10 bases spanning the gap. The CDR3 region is CSANLAVQETQYF. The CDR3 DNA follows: TGCAGTGCTAATTTGGCGGTCCAAGAGACCCAGTACTTC.

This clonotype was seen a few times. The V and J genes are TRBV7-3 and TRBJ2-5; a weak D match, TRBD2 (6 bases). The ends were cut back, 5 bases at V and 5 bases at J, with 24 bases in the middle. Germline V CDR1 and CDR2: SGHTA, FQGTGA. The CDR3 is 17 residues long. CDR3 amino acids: CASSPHGVSVRGETQYF. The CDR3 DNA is TGTGCCAGCAGCCCCCACGGGGTCAGCGTGCGGGGCGAGACCCAGTACTTC.

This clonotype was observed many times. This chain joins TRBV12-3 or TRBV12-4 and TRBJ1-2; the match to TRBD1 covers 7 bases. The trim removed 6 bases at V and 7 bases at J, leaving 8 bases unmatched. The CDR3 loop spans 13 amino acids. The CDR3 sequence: CASRHGQVPGYTF. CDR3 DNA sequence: TGTGCCAGCAGGCATGGACAGGTTCCTGGCTACACCTTC.

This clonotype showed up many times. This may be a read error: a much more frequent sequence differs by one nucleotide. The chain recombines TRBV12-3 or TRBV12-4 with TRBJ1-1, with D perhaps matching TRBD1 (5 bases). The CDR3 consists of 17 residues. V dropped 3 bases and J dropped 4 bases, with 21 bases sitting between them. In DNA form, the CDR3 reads TGTGCCAGCAGTTTTTTTTTGAGGACCGATAGGGGCACTGAAGCTTTCTTT. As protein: CASSFFLRTDRGTEAFF.

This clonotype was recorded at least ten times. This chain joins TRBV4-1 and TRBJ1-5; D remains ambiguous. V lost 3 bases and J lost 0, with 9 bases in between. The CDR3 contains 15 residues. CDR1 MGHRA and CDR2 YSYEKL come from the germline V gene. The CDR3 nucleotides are TGCGCCAGCAGCCAGGATATTTCTAGCAATCAGCCCCAGCATTTT. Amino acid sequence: CASSQDISSNQPQHF.

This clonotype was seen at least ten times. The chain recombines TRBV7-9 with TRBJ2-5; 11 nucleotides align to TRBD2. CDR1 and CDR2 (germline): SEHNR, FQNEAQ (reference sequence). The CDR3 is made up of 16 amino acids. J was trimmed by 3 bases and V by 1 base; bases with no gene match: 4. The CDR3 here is CASSLGLAGMEETQYF. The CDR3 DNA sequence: TGTGCCAGCAGCTTAGGACTAGCGGGAATGGAAGAGACCCAGTACTTC.

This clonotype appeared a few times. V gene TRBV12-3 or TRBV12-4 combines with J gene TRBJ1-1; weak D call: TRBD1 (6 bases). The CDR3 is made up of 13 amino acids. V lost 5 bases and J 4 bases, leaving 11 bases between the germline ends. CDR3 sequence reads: CASSLQGVTEAFF. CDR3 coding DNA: TGTGCCAGCAGTCTACAGGGTGTCACTGAAGCTTTCTTT.

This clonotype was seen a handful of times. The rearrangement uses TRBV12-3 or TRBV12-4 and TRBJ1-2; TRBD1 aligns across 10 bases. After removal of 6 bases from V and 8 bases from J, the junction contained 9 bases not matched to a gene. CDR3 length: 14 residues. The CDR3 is CASSLDRGVFGYTF. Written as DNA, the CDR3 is TGTGCCAGCAGCCTGGACAGGGGGGTATTCGGCTACACCTTC.

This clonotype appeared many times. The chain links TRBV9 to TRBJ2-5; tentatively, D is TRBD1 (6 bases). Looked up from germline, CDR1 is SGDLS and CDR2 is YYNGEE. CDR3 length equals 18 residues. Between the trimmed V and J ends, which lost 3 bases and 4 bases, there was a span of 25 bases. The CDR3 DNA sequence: TGTGCCAGCAGCGCCCCCTCCCCCGGTCAGGGGATAGGAGAGACCCAGTACTTC. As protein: CASSAPSPGQGIGETQYF. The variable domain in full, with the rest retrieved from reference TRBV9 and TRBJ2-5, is DSGVTQTPKHLITATGQRVTLRCSPRSGDLSVYWYQQSLDQGLQFLIQYYNGEERAKGNILERFSAQQFPDLHSELNLSSLELGDSALYFCASSAPSPGQGIGETQYFGPGTRLLVL.

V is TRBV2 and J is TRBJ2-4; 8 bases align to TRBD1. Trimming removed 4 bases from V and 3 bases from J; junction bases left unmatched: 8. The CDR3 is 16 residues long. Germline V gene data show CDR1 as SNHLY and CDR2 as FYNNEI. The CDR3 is CASSADRASGKNIQYF. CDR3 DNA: TGTGCCAGCAGTGCGGACAGGGCCTCTGGCAAAAACATTCAGTACTTC. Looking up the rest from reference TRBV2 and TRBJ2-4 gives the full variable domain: EPEVTQTPSHQVTQMGQEVILRCVPISNHLYFYWYRQILGQKVEFLVSFYNNEISEKSEIFDDQFSVERPDGSNFTLKIRSTKLEDSAMYFCASSADRASGKNIQYFGAGTRLSVL.